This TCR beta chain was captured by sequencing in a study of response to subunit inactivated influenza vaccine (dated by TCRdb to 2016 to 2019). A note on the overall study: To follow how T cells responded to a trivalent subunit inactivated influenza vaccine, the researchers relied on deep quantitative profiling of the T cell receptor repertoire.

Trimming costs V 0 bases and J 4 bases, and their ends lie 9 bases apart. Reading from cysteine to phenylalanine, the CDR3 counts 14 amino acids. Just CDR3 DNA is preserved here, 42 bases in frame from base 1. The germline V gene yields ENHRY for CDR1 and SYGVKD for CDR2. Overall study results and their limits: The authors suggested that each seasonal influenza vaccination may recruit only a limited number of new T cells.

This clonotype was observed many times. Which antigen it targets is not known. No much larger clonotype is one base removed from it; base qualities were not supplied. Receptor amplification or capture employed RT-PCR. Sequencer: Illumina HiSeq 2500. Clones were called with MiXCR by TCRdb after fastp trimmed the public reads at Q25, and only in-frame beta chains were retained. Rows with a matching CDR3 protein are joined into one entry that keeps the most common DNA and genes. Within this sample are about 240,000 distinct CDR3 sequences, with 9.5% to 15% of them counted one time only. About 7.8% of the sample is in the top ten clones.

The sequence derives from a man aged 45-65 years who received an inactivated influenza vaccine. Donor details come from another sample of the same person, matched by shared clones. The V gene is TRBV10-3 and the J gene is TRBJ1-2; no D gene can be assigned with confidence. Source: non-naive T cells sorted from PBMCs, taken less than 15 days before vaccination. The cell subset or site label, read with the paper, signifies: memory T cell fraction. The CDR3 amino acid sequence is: CAISESEGRYGYTF. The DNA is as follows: TGTGCCATCAGTGAGTCAGAAGGGCGCTATGGCTACACCTTC.